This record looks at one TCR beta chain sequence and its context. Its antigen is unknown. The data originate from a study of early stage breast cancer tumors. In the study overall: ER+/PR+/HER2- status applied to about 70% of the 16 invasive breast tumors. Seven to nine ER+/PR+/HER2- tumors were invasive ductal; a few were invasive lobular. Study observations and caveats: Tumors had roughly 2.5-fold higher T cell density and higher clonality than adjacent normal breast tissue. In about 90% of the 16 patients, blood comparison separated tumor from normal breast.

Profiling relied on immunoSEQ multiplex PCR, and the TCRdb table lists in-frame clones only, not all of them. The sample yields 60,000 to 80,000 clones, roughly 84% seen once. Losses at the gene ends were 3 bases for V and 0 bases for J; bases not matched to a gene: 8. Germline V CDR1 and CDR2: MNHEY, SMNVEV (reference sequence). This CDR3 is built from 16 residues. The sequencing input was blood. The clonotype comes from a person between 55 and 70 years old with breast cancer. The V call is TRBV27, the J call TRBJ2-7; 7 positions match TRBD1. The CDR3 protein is CASSLMTGNRSYEQYF. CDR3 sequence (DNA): TGTGCCAGCAGTTTGATGACAGGGAACCGCTCCTACGAGCAGTACTTC.